The subject of this entry is one T cell receptor (beta chain). The clone's antigen remains unknown. No much larger clone is present one base from it, and per-base qualities are unavailable. This specimen belongs to a study of tumor-infiltrating lymphocytes in localized non-small cell lung cancer (dated by TCRdb to about 2021). Regarding the research as a whole: Patients whose samples were collected after neoadjuvant chemotherapy, as well as both smokers and never-smokers and several histologies, were included in the cohort. The overall ICON cohort comprised some 140 surgical patients with localized non-small cell lung cancer whose tumors were resected. For under 70 patients, immunoSEQ T-cell fraction was compared between paired tumor and uninvolved lung. Alongside flow cytometry, multiplex immunofluorescence, RNA-seq, exome sequencing and proteomics, TCR sequencing was applied to the same patients as one of several integrated assays. Each patient contributed resected tumor tissue and uninvolved lung tissue from the same patient, described as non-adjacent to the tumor.

Findings and caveats that apply to the study as a whole: In line with immunofluorescence CD3 counts, TCRbeta sequencing supported higher T cell infiltration in tumors compared with uninvolved lung tissue. Recurrence-free survival showed no association with tumor T-cell fraction from TCR sequencing (p = 0.61). TCR-derived T-cell fraction did not differ between the flow cytometry-defined immunotypes IM1 (good prognosis) and IM2 (poor prognosis). Assay coverage differed among patients according to how much tissue was available, so only a subset of the cohort had TCR sequencing. Because different assays used different pieces of the same tissue, intratumor heterogeneity could not be separated from technical variation.

Trimming at the junction amounts to 2 bases on V and 6 bases on J, and the germline ends lie 16 bases apart. Via the germline V gene, CDR1 is SGDLS and CDR2 YYNGEE. The CDR3 holds 15 amino acids from the cysteine to the phenylalanine. The sequence is cut down to CDR3 DNA, 45 bases in frame from base 1. The T-cell fraction in tumor and uninvolved lung tissue was obtained from TCR sequencing using the immunoSEQ assay. The study's processing was this. For survival analysis, patients were divided into high (upper tertile) and low (lower two tertiles) T-cell fraction groups, which were compared by log-rank test. A signed-rank test was used to test differences in T-cell fraction between paired tumor and uninvolved lung samples. This is the immuneACCESS table as TCRdb keeps it, with only in-frame sequences that have V and J called. A part of the clones is gone; compared with another copy, unresolved V genes explain less than half, and the rest is unexplained. The V and J calls and clone size come from that table; D and trimming were worked out from the DNA. The sample data list approximately 9,700 clones, and 72% of these were observed just once. Jointly, the top ten make up approximately 15% of the sample.

ICON enrollment began in the first half of 2016, and the last patient was enrolled in 2018. Fresh tumor and matched uninvolved tissue for in-depth immune analyses, including TCR sequencing, were collected from a subcohort of 65 to 80 patients. TCR sequencing was performed on DNA isolated from bulk tissue, without cell sorting. The chain joins TRBV9 to TRBJ2-3; TRBD2 could be the D gene, as 6 bases match. The sequenced sample was lung tumor tissue. The source of this sequence is a human donor with non-small cell lung cancer. The DNA sequence reads TGTGCCAGCAGCGTCTCCCAAGCGGGCCGGGATACGCAGTATTTT. Its protein reads: CASSVSQAGRDTQYF.